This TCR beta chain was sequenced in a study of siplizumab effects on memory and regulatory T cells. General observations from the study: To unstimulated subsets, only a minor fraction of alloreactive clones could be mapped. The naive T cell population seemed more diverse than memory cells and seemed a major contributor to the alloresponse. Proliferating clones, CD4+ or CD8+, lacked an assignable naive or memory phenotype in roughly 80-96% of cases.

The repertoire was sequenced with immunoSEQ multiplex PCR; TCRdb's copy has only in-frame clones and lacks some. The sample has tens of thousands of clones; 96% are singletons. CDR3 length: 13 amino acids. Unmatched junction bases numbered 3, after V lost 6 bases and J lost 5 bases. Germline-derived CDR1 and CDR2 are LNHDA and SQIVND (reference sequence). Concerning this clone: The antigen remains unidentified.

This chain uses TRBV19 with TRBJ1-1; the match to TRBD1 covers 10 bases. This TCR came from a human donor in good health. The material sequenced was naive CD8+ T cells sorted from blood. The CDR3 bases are TGTGCCAGTAGGACAGGGGGCGGTACTGAAGCTTTCTTT. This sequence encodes CASRTGGGTEAFF.